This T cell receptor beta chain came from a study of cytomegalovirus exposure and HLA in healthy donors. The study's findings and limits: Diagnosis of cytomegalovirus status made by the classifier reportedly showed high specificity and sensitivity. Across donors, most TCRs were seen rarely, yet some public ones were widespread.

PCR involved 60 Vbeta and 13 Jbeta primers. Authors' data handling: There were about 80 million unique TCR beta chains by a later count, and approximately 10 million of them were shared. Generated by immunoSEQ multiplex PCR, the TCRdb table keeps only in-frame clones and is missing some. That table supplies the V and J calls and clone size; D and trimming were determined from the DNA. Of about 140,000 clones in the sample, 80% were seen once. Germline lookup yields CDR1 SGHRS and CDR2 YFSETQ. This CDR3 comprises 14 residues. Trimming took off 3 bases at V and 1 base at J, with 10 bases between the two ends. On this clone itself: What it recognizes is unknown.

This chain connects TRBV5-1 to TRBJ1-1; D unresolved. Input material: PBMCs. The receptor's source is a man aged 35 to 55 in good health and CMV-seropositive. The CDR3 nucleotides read TGCGCCAGCAGCTCCGCGAAGCAGAACACTGAAGCTTTCTTT. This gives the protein CASSSAKQNTEAFF.